This T cell receptor (beta chain) was identified during a study of a mutant IDH1 vaccine in newly diagnosed glioma. The study, taken as a whole, reports: Among patients, around 93% showed immune responses induced by the vaccine.

For this clone: What it recognizes is unknown.

Time point reported: baseline, week 1 (first vaccination visit). Treatment noted: pre-vaccination baseline after standard-of-care therapy. Donors' newly diagnosed IDH1-mutant WHO grade 3 or 4 astrocytomas lacked nuclear ATRX. The germline V gene has CDR1 SGHNT and CDR2 YYREEE (reference sequence). With 1 base removed from V and 6 bases from J, the gap between germline ends came to 15 bases. CDR3 size: 15 residues. Data came from immunoSEQ multiplex PCR; TCRdb stores just in-frame clones and leaves some out. Of over 75,000 clones listed, about four fifths are singletons. This receptor was taken from a man aged 35-49 years with glioma. The sequencing used PBMCs, collected from a glioma patient treated with radiotherapy, temozolomide or both. The V and J genes are TRBV5-4 and TRBJ2-3; TRBD2 is a possible D gene (7 bases). The CDR3 nucleotides read TGTGCCAGCAGCTTGTGGGGGGGCCCTCCCGATACGCAGTATTTT. Translation: CASSLWGGPPDTQYF.